The clone carrying this T cell receptor (beta chain) came up a few times. Using approximately 10 ml of fresh peripheral blood, PBMCs were prepared. The sample belongs to a study of T cells in Graves' hyperthyroidism and ophthalmopathy. J was trimmed by 6 bases and V by 6 bases; bases with no gene match: 8. The germline CDR1 and CDR2 sequences are SGHRS and YFSETQ. The CDR3 is 14 residues long. TCR beta CDR3 sequences were amplified from RNA transcripts. HTBI primers were used for first-round RT-PCR of the TCR CDR3. TCRdb re-analysed the multiplex PCR reads in MiXCR, keeping a single row per CDR3 protein. The sample yields approximately 520,000 distinct CDR3 sequences, under 25% seen once.

The sequence came from a man younger than 35 with Graves' hyperthyroidism. This chain uses TRBV5-1 with TRBJ2-7, with 11 bases fitting TRBD2. Sequencing was carried out using blood. CDR3 amino acids: CASKLSGTSGEQYF. In DNA form, the CDR3 reads TGCGCCAGCAAGTTATCAGGGACTAGCGGCGAGCAGTACTTC.